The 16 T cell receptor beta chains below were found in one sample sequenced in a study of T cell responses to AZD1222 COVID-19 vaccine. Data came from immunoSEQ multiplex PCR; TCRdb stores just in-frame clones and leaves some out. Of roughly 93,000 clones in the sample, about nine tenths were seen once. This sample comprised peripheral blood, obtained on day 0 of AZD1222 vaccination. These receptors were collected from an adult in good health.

The CDR3 DNA reads as TGTGCCAGCAGCCCGGGGACACTATCCCTGACGGACTATGGCTACACCTTC. It is translated as CASSPGTLSLTDYGYTF. This chain links TRBV7-9 with TRBJ1-2; the D gene is possibly TRBD1 (6 bases). This CDR3 region has 17 residues. Deletions cut 5 bases from V and 3 bases from J, with 22 bases between. Looked up from germline, CDR1 is SEHNR and CDR2 is FQNEAQ (reference sequence).

CDR3 nucleotide sequence: TGTGCCAGCAGCTTTCCCGGGACAGGGAATGGCTACACCTTC. Translating gives CASSFPGTGNGYTF. V usage is TRBV7-9 and J usage is TRBJ1-2, with 9 bases lining up with TRBD1. The CDR3 is 14 amino acids. The V and J ends lost 3 bases and 6 bases, in that order; junction bases with no gene match: 5. Germline V lookup: CDR1 SEHNR, CDR2 FQNEAQ (reference sequence).

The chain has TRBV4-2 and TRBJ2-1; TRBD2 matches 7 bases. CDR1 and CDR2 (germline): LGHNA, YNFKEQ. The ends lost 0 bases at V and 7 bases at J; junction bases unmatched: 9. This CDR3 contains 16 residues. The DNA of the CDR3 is TGTGCCAGCAGCCAAGAAAGTGGGGGGGGAGGGAATGAGCAGTTCTTC. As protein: CASSQESGGGGNEQFF.

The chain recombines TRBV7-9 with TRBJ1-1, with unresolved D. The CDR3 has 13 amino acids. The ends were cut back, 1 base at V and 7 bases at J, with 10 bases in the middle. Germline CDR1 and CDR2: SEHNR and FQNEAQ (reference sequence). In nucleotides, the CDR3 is TGTGCCAGCAGCTTAGGGGGAGGAAATGAAGCTTTCTTT. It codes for CASSLGGGNEAFF.

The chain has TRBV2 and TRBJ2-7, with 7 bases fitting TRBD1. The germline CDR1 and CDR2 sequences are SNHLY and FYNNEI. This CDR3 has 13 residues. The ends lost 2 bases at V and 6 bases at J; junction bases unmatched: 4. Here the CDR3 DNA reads TGTGCCAGCAGTGAACAGGGGGTTGGCGAGCAGTACTTC. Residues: CASSEQGVGEQYF.

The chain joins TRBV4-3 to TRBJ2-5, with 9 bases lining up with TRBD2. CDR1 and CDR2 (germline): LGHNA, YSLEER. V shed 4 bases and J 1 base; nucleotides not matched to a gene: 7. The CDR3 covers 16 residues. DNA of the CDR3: TGCGCCAGCAGCCGAACTACGACTAGCGGCCAAGAGACCCAGTACTTC. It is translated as CASSRTTTSGQETQYF.

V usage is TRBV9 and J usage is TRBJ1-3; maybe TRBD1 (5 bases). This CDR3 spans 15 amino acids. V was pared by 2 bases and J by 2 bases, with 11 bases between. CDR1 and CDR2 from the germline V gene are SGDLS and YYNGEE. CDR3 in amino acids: CASSVDVTAGNTIYF. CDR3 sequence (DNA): TGTGCCAGCAGCGTGGACGTGACAGCTGGAAACACCATATATTTT. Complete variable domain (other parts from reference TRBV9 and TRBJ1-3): DSGVTQTPKHLITATGQRVTLRCSPRSGDLSVYWYQQSLDQGLQFLIQYYNGEERAKGNILERFSAQQFPDLHSELNLSSLELGDSALYFCASSVDVTAGNTIYFGEGSWLTVV.

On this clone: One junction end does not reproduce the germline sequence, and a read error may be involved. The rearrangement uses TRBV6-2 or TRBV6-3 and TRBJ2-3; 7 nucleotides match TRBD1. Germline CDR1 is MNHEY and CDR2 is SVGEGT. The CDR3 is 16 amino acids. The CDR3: CASSYSRTGQADTQYF. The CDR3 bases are TGTGCCAGCAGCTACTCGAGGACAGGTCAAGCAGATACGCAGTATTTT.

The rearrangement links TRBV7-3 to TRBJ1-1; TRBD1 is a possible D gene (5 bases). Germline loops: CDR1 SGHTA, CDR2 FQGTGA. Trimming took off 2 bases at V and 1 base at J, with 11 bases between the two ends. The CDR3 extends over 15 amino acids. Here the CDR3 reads CASSLYGGANTEAFF. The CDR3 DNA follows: TGTGCCAGCAGCTTATATGGGGGTGCGAACACTGAAGCTTTCTTT.

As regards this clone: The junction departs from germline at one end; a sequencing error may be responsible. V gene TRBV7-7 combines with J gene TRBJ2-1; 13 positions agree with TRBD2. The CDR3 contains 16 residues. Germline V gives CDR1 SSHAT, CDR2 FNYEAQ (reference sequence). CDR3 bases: TGTGCTAGCAGCGTTTCACTAGCGGGGGGGCAGAATGAGCAGTTCTTC. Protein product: CASSVSLAGGQNEQFF.

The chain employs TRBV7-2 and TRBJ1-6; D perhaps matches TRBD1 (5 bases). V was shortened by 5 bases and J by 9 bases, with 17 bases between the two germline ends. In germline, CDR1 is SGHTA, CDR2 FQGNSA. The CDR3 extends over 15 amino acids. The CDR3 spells CASSTMAGVASPLHF. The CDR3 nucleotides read TGTGCCAGCAGCACCATGGCGGGGGTGGCTTCACCCCTCCACTTT.

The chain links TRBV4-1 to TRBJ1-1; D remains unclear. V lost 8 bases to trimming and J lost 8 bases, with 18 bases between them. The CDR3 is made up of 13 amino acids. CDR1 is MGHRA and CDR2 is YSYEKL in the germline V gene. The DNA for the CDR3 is TGCGCCAGCGCATCGTCCGAGGTTGCCGAAGCTTTCTTT. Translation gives CASASSEVAEAFF.

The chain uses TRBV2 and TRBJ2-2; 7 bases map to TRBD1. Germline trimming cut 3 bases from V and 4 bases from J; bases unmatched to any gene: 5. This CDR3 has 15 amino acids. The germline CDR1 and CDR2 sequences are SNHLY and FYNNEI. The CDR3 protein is CASSEISGGTGELFF. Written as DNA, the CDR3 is TGTGCCAGCAGTGAGATATCAGGGGGCACCGGGGAGCTGTTTTTT.

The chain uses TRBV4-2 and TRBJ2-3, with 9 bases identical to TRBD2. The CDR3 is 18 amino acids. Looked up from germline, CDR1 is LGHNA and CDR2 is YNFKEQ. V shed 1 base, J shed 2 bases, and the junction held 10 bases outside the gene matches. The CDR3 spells CASSQGDPKRGDTDTQYF. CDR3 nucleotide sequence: TGTGCCAGCAGCCAAGGGGATCCGAAGCGGGGGGACACAGATACGCAGTATTTT.

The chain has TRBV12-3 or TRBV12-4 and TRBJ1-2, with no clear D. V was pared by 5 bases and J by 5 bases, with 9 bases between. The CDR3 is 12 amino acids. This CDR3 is CASSPVRYGYTF. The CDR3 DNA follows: TGTGCCAGCAGTCCGGTGCGTTATGGCTACACCTTC.

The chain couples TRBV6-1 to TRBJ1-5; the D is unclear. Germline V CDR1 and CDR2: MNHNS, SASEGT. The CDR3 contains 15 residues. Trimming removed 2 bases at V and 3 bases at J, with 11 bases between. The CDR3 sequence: CASSETGMPNQPQHF. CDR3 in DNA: TGTGCCAGCAGTGAAACGGGGATGCCCAATCAGCCCCAGCATTTT.